A selection of T cell receptor beta chains follows, all from one sample in a study of shared clonotypes between healthy human individuals. The assay was immunoSEQ multiplex PCR, and TCRdb's table has in-frame clones only and misses some. The sample has a few million clones; more than 90% are singletons. Sequencing used naive CD4+ T cells sorted from blood. These receptor sequences come from a man aged 18 to 30 in good health. The CDR3 runs from the conserved cysteine through the conserved F or W. Each record gives: V gene, clone size, J gene, D gene, CDR3 protein, CDR3 DNA. A D gene is named only where the DNA matches it firmly. Size is omitted from some rows. Given values are once, few, many or a class for expanded clones.

>TRBV18|-|TRBJ1-1|-
CASSQGSQEAFF
TGTGCCAGCTCACAGGGATCCCAGGAGGCTTTCTTT
>TRBV29-1|-|TRBJ1-5|-
CSVSGSNQPQHF
TGCAGCGTTTCCGGCAGCAATCAGCCCCAGCATTTT
>TRBV7-2|-|TRBJ2-7|TRBD2
CASRPGPSGSYEQYF
TGTGCCAGCAGGCCTGGGCCTAGCGGCTCCTACGAGCAGTACTTC
>TRBV10-3|-|TRBJ1-4|-
CATRHAGGPNEKLFF
TGTGCCACTCGACATGCAGGCGGACCTAATGAAAAACTGTTTTTT
>TRBV12-5|-|TRBJ2-7|-
CASGRRIGYEQYF
TGTGCTAGTGGACGGAGAATCGGCTACGAGCAGTACTTC
>TRBV4-1|-|TRBJ2-7|TRBD1
CASRGTGEGEQYF
TGCGCCAGCAGGGGGACAGGGGAGGGCGAGCAGTACTTC
>TRBV5-1|-|TRBJ2-1|TRBD2
CASSSAGLAGGNAYNEQFF
TGCGCCAGCAGCTCCGCCGGACTAGCGGGGGGCAACGCCTACAATGAGCAGTTCTTC
>TRBV19|few|TRBJ2-7|-
CASSVGQYYEQYF
TGTGCCAGTAGTGTAGGACAGTACTACGAGCAGTACTTC
>TRBV5-6|-|TRBJ2-7|-
CASSLISEQYF
TGTGCCAGCAGCTTAATCTCCGAGCAGTACTTC
>TRBV7-8|-|TRBJ2-5|-
CASSAREETQYF
TGTGCCAGCAGCGCCAGGGAGGAGACCCAGTACTTC
>TRBV29-1|-|TRBJ2-2|TRBD1
CSVARDRAGRELFF
TGCAGCGTTGCCCGGGACAGAGCAGGCCGGGAGCTGTTTTTT
>TRBV5-1|-|TRBJ2-2|TRBD1
CASSWGQGSTGLFF
TGCGCCAGCAGCTGGGGACAGGGGTCGACCGGGCTGTTTTTT
>TRBV5-1|few|TRBJ1-3|-
CASSSLQGNTIYF
TGCGCCAGCAGCTCCTTACAGGGAAACACCATATATTTT
>TRBV5-1|few|TRBJ2-6|-
CASSTTGSGANVLTF
TGCGCCAGCAGCACCACAGGCTCTGGGGCCAACGTCCTGACTTTC
>TRBV6-5|-|TRBJ2-1|TRBD2
CASSFPGLGIYEQFF
TGTGCCAGCAGTTTTCCGGGACTAGGCATTTATGAGCAGTTCTTC
>TRBV9|-|TRBJ2-2|-
CASSVEGTFITGELFF
TGTGCCAGCAGCGTAGAGGGGACCTTTATCACCGGGGAGCTGTTTTTT
>TRBV19|-|TRBJ2-7|-
CAPKADVDHEQYF
TGTGCCCCGAAGGCGGACGTAGACCACGAGCAGTACTTC
>TRBV7-9|-|TRBJ2-2|TRBD1
CASILGQGGTGELFF
TGTGCCAGCATCCTGGGACAGGGGGGCACCGGGGAGCTGTTTTTT
>TRBV5-5|-|TRBJ1-1|-
CASSFTTQGTEAFF
TGTGCCAGCAGCTTCACGACGCAGGGGACTGAAGCTTTCTTT
>TRBV4-1|-|TRBJ1-1|TRBD1
CATSGGTGGLNTEAFF
TGCGCCACCTCGGGTGGGACAGGGGGCCTGAACACTGAAGCTTTCTTT
>TRBV5-4|once|TRBJ2-3|TRBD2
CASSLGPSGGLFSTDTQYF
TGTGCCAGCAGCTTGGGTCCTAGCGGGGGACTATTCAGCACAGATACGCAGTATTTT
>TRBV7-9|-|TRBJ2-7|-
CASSLGSGPYEQYF
TGTGCCAGCAGCTTAGGATCGGGCCCCTACGAGCAGTACTTC
>TRBV6-6|-|TRBJ2-3|TRBD1
CASSPDRGPTYTQYF
TGTGCCAGCAGTCCGGACAGGGGTCCCACATATACGCAGTATTTT
>TRBV6-5|-|TRBJ2-7|-
CASTSLSGSYEQYF
TGTGCCAGCACATCTCTTTCCGGCTCCTACGAGCAGTACTTC
>TRBV5-1|-|TRBJ2-5|-
CASSPRVGGARETQYF
TGCGCCAGCAGCCCCCGGGTAGGGGGGGCTAGAGAGACCCAGTACTTC
>TRBV5-4|-|TRBJ1-5|-
CASSEAGRDGYQPQHF
TGTGCCAGCAGCGAGGCAGGCAGGGACGGGTATCAGCCCCAGCATTTT
>TRBV5-1|-|TRBJ2-3|-
CASSPETDTQYF
TGCGCCAGCAGCCCTGAAACAGATACGCAGTATTTT
>TRBV28|-|TRBJ1-6|TRBD1
CASSFGQGYSPLHF
TGTGCCAGCAGTTTTGGACAGGGGTATTCACCCCTCCACTTT
>TRBV5-1|few|TRBJ1-1|-
CASSLEGVKNTEAFF
TGCGCCAGCAGCTTGGAGGGGGTTAAGAACACTGAAGCTTTCTTT
>TRBV6-5|-|TRBJ2-7|TRBD2
CASSIAGPSYEQYF
TGTGCCAGCAGTATAGCGGGGCCCTCCTACGAGCAGTACTTC
>TRBV5-1|-|TRBJ1-2|-
CASSPGLQDYGYTF
TGCGCCAGCAGCCCCGGGTTACAGGACTATGGCTACACCTTC
>TRBV19|-|TRBJ1-5|-
CASSPGGLRNQPQHF
TGTGCCAGTAGCCCCGGTGGGTTACGCAATCAGCCCCAGCATTTT
>TRBV5-5|once|TRBJ2-7|-
CASSSGDVRSPHEQYF
TGTGCCAGCAGCTCGGGGGACGTACGATCACCCCACGAGCAGTACTTC